A single sample is the source of the 2 T cell receptor beta chains below, sequenced in a study of identical twins. TCRdb analysed the 5' RACE reads with MiXCR anew, one entry per CDR3 protein. The sample records under 800,000 distinct CDR3 sequences, approximately 22% being singletons. These data were likewise used in another study, on T cells expressing NK-cell markers.

What was sequenced was PBMCs. These TCRs come from a woman in her late teens or twenties in good health.

This clonotype has a handful of counts. The genes are TRBV20-1 and TRBJ2-7, with TRBD2 identical over 11 bases. V lost 0 bases to trimming and J lost 5 bases; unmatched junction nucleotides: 6. The V gene's germline CDR1 is DFQATT and CDR2 SNEGSKA (reference sequence). There are 15 residues in the CDR3. This CDR3 reads CSARDLTSGNDEQYF. The CDR3 nucleotides read TGCAGTGCTAGAGACCTGACTAGCGGGAACGACGAGCAGTACTTC.

At least ten counts were recorded for this clonotype. This chain links TRBV7-2 with TRBJ2-7; D may match TRBD1 or TRBD2 (5 bases each). The germline V gene encodes CDR1 SGHTA and CDR2 FQGNSA. Between the trimmed V and J ends, which lost 1 base and 2 bases, there was a span of 9 bases. This CDR3 is 14 amino acids long. The CDR3 DNA sequence: TGTGCCAGCAGCTTAGGGGACGGACCCTACGAGCAGTACTTC. Amino acid sequence: CASSLGDGPYEQYF.